This T cell receptor beta chain was recovered during a study of cytomegalovirus exposure and HLA in healthy donors. Study summary: Prior work identified roughly 120 million unique TCR beta sequences in about 179 million T cells. Notes on the study in general: Common viral pathogens were later found to be apparently linked to several of the most significant clusters. Fewer N-insertions than the roughly 700-donor mean were reportedly shown by an Asian-associated ancestry cluster in a later analysis.

The CDR3 is 15 residues long. About this clone: No antigen is known for it.

Amplification used 60 Vbeta primers and 13 Jbeta primers. Profiled with immunoSEQ multiplex PCR; TCRdb holds only in-frame clones, not every one. This sample has some 60,000 clones, with 70% to 90% found just once. Sequencing was performed on PBMCs. V gene TRBV21-1 combines with J gene TRBJ2-2; the tabulated D call, TRBD2, remains unverified against the DNA. TRBV21-1 is labeled a pseudogene. This receptor was identified in a male donor in good health and CMV-seronegative. The CDR3 nucleotides are TGTGCCGGGTTAGCGTTCATGAATTACACCGGGGAGCTGTTTTTT. It codes for CAGLAFMNYTGELFF.